The 12 T cell receptor beta chains below come from one sample, sequenced in a study of CXCR3-negative and CXCR3-positive naive CD8 T cells. Overall study results and limits: Researchers report that CXCR3-positive naive cells carry more hydrophobic TRB CDR3s than CXCR3-negative naive cells.

For these TCRs, the target antigens are not known. The authors made the TRB cDNA libraries by 5' RACE using UMI labels. TCRdb derives one entry per CDR3 protein from the 5' RACE reads, leaving out DNA. The specimen's table records 120,000 to 150,000 distinct CDR3 sequences. Sequencing was performed on naive CXCR3+ CD8+ T cells from blood. Subset here: CD45RO-CCR7+CD27+CD95- naive CD8+ T cells expressing CXCR3 (TNR3+). The source is a human donor in good health. Some clones in this sample may be carry-over from other donors' samples.

The V gene is TRBV21-1, the J gene TRBJ2-7; TCRdb designates TRBD1, a call that cannot be tested without DNA. TRBV21-1 is deemed a pseudogene. The CDR3 spans 13 residues. The CDR3 is CASCPGFNSEQYF.

Here the CDR3 reads CASSSFKEPRGIYEQYF. The V call is TRBV28, the J call TRBJ2-7; no DNA is available, so the TRBD1 call from TCRdb remains unchecked. Germline values: CDR1 MDHEN, CDR2 SYDVKM. This CDR3 region has 17 residues.

This chain joins TRBV7-2 and TRBJ2-7; the TRBD2 assignment by TCRdb is unverifiable without DNA. Germline-derived CDR1 and CDR2 are SGHTA and FQGNSA. The CDR3 consists of 16 residues. The CDR3 spells CASSVHSSGGVYEQYF.

This chain joins TRBV12-3 or TRBV12-4 and TRBJ2-2. This CDR3 comprises 13 residues. Here the CDR3 reads CASSLFSTGELFF.

The rearrangement joins TRBV6-6 to TRBJ2-7; TCRdb proposes TRBD1, but this gene call is untestable without DNA. The germline V gene encodes CDR1 MNHNY and CDR2 SVGAGI (reference sequence). CDR3 length: 15 residues. The CDR3 protein is CASTATRTGDYEQYF.

V gene TRBV6-5 combines with J gene TRBJ2-3; TCRdb returns TRBD1, unconfirmable since there is no DNA. Germline V gene lookup returns CDR1 MNHEY and CDR2 SVGAGI. CDR3 length equals 15 residues. The CDR3 region is CASSYSGSPGDTQYF.

The CDR3 region is CASSLETGGYEQYF. The rearrangement links TRBV5-1 to TRBJ2-7; TCRdb's D gene call, TRBD1, goes unchecked for lack of DNA. CDR3 length equals 14 residues. CDR1 is SGHRS and CDR2 is YFSETQ in the germline V gene. The whole variable domain, remainder taken from reference TRBV5-1 and TRBJ2-7, is KAGVTQTPRYLIKTRGQQVTLSCSPISGHRSVSWYQQTPGQGLQFLFEYFSETQRNKGNFPGRFSGRQFSNSRSEMNVSTLELGDSALYLCASSLETGGYEQYFGPGTRLTVT.

J is TRBJ2-1 and V is TRBV12-3 or TRBV12-4; the TCRdb call, TRBD2, lacks DNA for checking. CDR3 length: 13 amino acids. This CDR3 reads CASSLLYDNEQFF.

The chain couples TRBV5-1 to TRBJ2-1. Germline CDR1 is SGHRS and CDR2 is YFSETQ. The CDR3 contains 14 residues. CDR3 in amino acids: CASSFILRNNEQFF.

V and J are TRBV29-1 and TRBJ2-1. Germline values: CDR1 SQVTM, CDR2 ANQGSEA. The CDR3 extends over 13 amino acids. CDR3: CSVGSEPHDEQFF.

The V gene is TRBV29-1, the J gene TRBJ2-3; TCRdb names TRBD1, which stays unverified in the absence of DNA. The CDR3 length is 17 residues. Germline V CDR1 and CDR2: SQVTM, ANQGSEA. CDR3: CSVQHGQGGVSTDTQYF.

The chain is built from TRBV12-5 and TRBJ1-1; the TCRdb call, TRBD1, lacks DNA for checking. The CDR3 runs to 13 residues. Germline values: CDR1 LGHNT, CDR2 FRNRAP. The CDR3 is CASGFGRGSEAFF.